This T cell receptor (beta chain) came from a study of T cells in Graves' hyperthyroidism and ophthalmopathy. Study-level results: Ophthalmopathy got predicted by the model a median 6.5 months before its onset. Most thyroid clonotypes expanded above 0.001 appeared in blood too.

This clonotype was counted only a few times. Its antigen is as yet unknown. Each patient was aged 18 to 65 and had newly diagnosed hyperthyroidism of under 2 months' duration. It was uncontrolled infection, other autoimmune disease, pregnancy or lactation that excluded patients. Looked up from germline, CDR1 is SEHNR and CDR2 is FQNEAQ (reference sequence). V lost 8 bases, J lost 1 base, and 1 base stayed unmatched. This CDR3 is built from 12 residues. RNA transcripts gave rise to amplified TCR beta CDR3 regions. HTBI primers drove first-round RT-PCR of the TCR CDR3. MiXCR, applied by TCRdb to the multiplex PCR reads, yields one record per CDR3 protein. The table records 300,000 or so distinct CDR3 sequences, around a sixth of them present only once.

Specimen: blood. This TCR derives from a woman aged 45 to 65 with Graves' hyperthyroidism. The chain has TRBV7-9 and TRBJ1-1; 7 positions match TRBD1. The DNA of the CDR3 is TGTGCCAGCCGGACAGGGAACACTGAAGCTTTCTTT. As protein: CASRTGNTEAFF.